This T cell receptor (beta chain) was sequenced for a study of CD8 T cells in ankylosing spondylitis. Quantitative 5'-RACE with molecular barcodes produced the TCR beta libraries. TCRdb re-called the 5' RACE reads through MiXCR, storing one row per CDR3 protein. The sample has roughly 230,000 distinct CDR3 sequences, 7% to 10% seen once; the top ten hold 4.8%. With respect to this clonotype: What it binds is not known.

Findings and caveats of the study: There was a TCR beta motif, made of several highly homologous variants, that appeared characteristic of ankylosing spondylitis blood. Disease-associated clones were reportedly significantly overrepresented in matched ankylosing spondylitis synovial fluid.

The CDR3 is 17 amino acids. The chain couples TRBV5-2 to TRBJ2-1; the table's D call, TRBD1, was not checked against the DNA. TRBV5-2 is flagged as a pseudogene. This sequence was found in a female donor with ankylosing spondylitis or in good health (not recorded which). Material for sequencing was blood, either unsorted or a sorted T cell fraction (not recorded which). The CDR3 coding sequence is TGTGCCAGCGACCGCCGGACCACGACGGGACAACCCCGTGAGCAGTTCTTC. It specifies CASDRRTTTGQPREQFF.